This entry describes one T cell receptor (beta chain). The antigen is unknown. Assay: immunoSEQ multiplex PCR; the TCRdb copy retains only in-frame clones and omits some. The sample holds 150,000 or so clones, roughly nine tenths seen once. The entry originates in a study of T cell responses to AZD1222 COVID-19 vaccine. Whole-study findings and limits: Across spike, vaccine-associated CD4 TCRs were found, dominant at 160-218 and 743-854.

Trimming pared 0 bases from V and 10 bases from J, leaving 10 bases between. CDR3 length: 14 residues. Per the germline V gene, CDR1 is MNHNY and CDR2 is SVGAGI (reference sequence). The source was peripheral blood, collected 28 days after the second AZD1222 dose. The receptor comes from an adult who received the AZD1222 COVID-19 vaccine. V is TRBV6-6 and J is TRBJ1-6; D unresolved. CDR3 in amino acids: CASSYSGLGSPLHF. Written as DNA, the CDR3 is TGTGCCAGCAGTTACTCTGGACTAGGGTCACCCCTCCACTTT.